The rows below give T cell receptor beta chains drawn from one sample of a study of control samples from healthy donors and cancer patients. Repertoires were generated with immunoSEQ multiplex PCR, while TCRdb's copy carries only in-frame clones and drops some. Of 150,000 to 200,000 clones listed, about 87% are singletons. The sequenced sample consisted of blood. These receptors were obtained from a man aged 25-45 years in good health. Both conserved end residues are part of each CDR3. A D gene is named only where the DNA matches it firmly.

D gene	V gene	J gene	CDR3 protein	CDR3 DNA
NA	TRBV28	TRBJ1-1	CASRPPGGEAFF	TGTGCCAGCAGACCCCCTGGAGGGGAAGCTTTCTTT
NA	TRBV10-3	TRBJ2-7	CAISEPGVSEQYF	TGTGCCATCAGTGAACCGGGAGTTTCCGAGCAGTACTTC
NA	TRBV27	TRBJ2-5	CASSVQGVLETQYF	TGTGCCAGCAGTGTTCAGGGTGTTCTAGAGACCCAGTACTTC
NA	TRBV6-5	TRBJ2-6	CASSSRPGGANVLTF	TGTGCCAGCAGTTCGCGTCCGGGAGGGGCCAACGTCCTGACTTTC
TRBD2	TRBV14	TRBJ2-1	CASSHDSRGGSRYEQFF	TGTGCCAGCAGCCACGACTCGCGGGGGGGTAGTCGGTATGAGCAGTTCTTC
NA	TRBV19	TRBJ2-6	CAPKRGSGANVLTF	TGTGCCCCAAAGAGAGGCTCTGGGGCCAACGTCCTGACTTTC
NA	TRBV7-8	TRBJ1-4	CASSRGAFEKLFF	TGTGCCAGCAGCCGGGGAGCGTTCGAAAAACTGTTTTTT
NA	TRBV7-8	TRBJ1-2	CASSLLSRFGYGYTF	TGTGCCAGCAGCTTACTATCCCGCTTCGGGTATGGCTACACCTTC
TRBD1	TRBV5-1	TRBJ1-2	CASSDGQGVGYGYTF	TGCGCCAGCAGCGACGGACAGGGGGTAGGCTATGGCTACACCTTC
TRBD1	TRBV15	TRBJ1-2	CATSRSQTGEGDYGYTF	TGTGCCACCAGCAGAAGCCAAACAGGGGAGGGGGACTATGGCTACACCTTC
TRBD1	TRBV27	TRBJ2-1	CASSFGVGQGARNEQFF	TGTGCCAGCAGTTTTGGAGTGGGACAGGGGGCGCGAAATGAGCAGTTCTTC
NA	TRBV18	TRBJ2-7	CASSPRVSYEQYF	TGTGCCAGCTCACCACGGGTCTCCTACGAGCAGTACTTC
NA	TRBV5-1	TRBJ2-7	CASSSEPGTRRGEQYF	TGCGCCAGCAGTTCGGAACCGGGAACCCGACGAGGGGAGCAGTACTTC
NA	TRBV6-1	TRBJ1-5	CASSEKVGLPQHF	TGTGCCAGCAGTGAAAAAGTGGGTTTGCCCCAGCATTTT